The rows below give T cell receptor beta chains drawn from one sample of a study of vaccination and CD4 T cells after COVID-19. The antigens for these receptors are not known. Each CDR3 protein is one row after TCRdb ran MiXCR on the PCR reads. The data contain about 10,000 distinct CDR3 sequences, about 77% of them singletons. The material sequenced was CD4+ T cells from blood, cultured in vitro. These TCRs come from a human donor who had recovered from COVID-19. CDR3s include the opening cysteine and the closing phenylalanine or tryptophan. A D gene is named only where the DNA matches it firmly. The size field is filled for only some rows; it gives once, few, many or a size class.

d_gene: .; v_gene: TRBV27; abundance: .; j_gene: TRBJ1-2; CDR3aa: CASSLRGRANYGYTF; CDR3nt: TGTGCCAGCAGTTTACGTGGACGGGCTAACTATGGCTACACCTTC
d_gene: TRBD1; v_gene: TRBV7-2; abundance: few; j_gene: TRBJ1-5; CDR3aa: CASSPNGQGRAGNQPQHF; CDR3nt: TGTGCCAGCAGCCCCAATGGACAGGGCCGGGCCGGCAATCAGCCCCAGCATTTT
d_gene: .; v_gene: TRBV30; abundance: .; j_gene: TRBJ1-5; CDR3aa: CAWSLGRGNQPQHF; CDR3nt: TGTGCCTGGAGCCTGGGGCGCGGCAATCAGCCCCAGCATTTT
d_gene: TRBD2; v_gene: TRBV7-2; abundance: .; j_gene: TRBJ2-7; CDR3aa: CASSLYLARSGTSRDREQYF; CDR3nt: TGTGCCAGCAGCTTATACCTAGCCAGATCAGGGACTAGTCGAGATCGTGAGCAGTACTTC
d_gene: TRBD1; v_gene: TRBV7-2; abundance: .; j_gene: TRBJ2-5; CDR3aa: CASSFRTGVRETQYF; CDR3nt: TGTGCCAGCAGTTTTAGGACAGGGGTGCGAGAGACCCAGTACTTC
d_gene: TRBD1; v_gene: TRBV6-5; abundance: once; j_gene: TRBJ1-5; CDR3aa: CASSWTGNQPQHF; CDR3nt: TGTGCCAGCAGTTGGACAGGAAATCAGCCCCAGCATTTT
d_gene: TRBD2; v_gene: TRBV20-1; abundance: few; j_gene: TRBJ2-3; CDR3aa: CSARPRVGRAWGRLTDTQYF; CDR3nt: TGCAGTGCGAGACCCCGGGTCGGGAGGGCCTGGGGCCGTCTCACAGATACGCAGTATTTT
d_gene: TRBD2; v_gene: TRBV12-3/TRBV12-4; abundance: .; j_gene: TRBJ2-1; CDR3aa: CASSLRLATEQFF; CDR3nt: TGTGCCAGCAGTCTTCGACTAGCGACTGAGCAGTTCTTC
d_gene: TRBD1; v_gene: TRBV20-1; abundance: few; j_gene: TRBJ1-1; CDR3aa: CSARPTPGGRGAFF; CDR3nt: TGCAGTGCTAGACCCACCCCAGGGGGGCGAGGAGCTTTCTTT
d_gene: .; v_gene: TRBV15; abundance: .; j_gene: TRBJ2-6; CDR3aa: CATSLKTPAAGANVLTF; CDR3nt: TGTGCCACCAGCCTAAAAACCCCAGCGGCTGGGGCCAACGTCCTGACTTTC
d_gene: .; v_gene: TRBV28; abundance: few; j_gene: TRBJ2-7; CDR3aa: CASTLTYPVEQYF; CDR3nt: TGTGCCAGCACCCTGACTTACCCTGTCGAGCAGTACTTC
d_gene: .; v_gene: TRBV19; abundance: .; j_gene: TRBJ2-7; CDR3aa: CASIRDPSYEQYF; CDR3nt: TGTGCCAGTATTAGGGATCCATCCTACGAGCAGTACTTC
d_gene: TRBD1; v_gene: TRBV20-1; abundance: .; j_gene: TRBJ1-6; CDR3aa: CSASGGTGDNNSPLHF; CDR3nt: TGCAGTGCTAGTGGCGGGACAGGAGACAATAATTCACCCCTCCACTTT
d_gene: .; v_gene: TRBV7-9; abundance: once; j_gene: TRBJ1-5; CDR3aa: CASSSQGFQPQHF; CDR3nt: TGTGCCAGCAGCTCCCAGGGTTTTCAGCCCCAGCATTTT
d_gene: TRBD1; v_gene: TRBV20-1; abundance: .; j_gene: TRBJ1-5; CDR3aa: CSASQGALQPQHF; CDR3nt: TGCAGTGCTAGCCAGGGGGCACTTCAGCCCCAGCATTTT
d_gene: .; v_gene: TRBV20-1; abundance: .; j_gene: TRBJ2-5; CDR3aa: CSASPIPQGLSETQYF; CDR3nt: TGCAGTGCTAGTCCAATCCCCCAGGGGTTATCAGAGACCCAGTACTTC
d_gene: TRBD2; v_gene: TRBV7-2; abundance: .; j_gene: TRBJ2-5; CDR3aa: CASMGGSGVRGTQYF; CDR3nt: TGTGCCAGCATGGGGGGGAGTGGGGTCCGGGGGACCCAGTACTTC
d_gene: .; v_gene: TRBV28; abundance: .; j_gene: TRBJ2-1; CDR3aa: CASSLPGKLNEQFF; CDR3nt: TGTGCCAGCAGTTTACCAGGGAAGCTCAATGAGCAGTTCTTC
d_gene: TRBD2; v_gene: TRBV6-2/TRBV6-3; abundance: .; j_gene: TRBJ2-1; CDR3aa: CASSSQLADSYNEQFF; CDR3nt: TGTGCCAGCAGTTCCCAACTAGCGGACTCCTACAATGAGCAGTTCTTC
d_gene: .; v_gene: TRBV20-1; abundance: .; j_gene: TRBJ1-5; CDR3aa: CSASGPNQPQHF; CDR3nt: TGCAGTGCTTCAGGGCCGAATCAGCCCCAGCATTTT
d_gene: TRBD1; v_gene: TRBV19; abundance: .; j_gene: TRBJ2-5; CDR3aa: CASSPQGASQETQYF; CDR3nt: TGTGCCAGTAGTCCGCAGGGGGCGTCCCAAGAGACCCAGTACTTC
d_gene: .; v_gene: TRBV28; abundance: .; j_gene: TRBJ2-7; CDR3aa: CASSLAGRDTSYEQYF; CDR3nt: TGTGCCAGCAGTTTAGCGGGGAGGGACACCTCCTACGAGCAGTACTTC
d_gene: .; v_gene: TRBV24-1; abundance: .; j_gene: TRBJ1-5; CDR3aa: CATSDFGQNQPQHF; CDR3nt: TGTGCCACCAGTGATTTTGGGCAGAATCAGCCCCAGCATTTT
d_gene: TRBD1; v_gene: TRBV20-1; abundance: .; j_gene: TRBJ2-7; CDR3aa: CSARGRQGTFYEQYF; CDR3nt: TGCAGTGCTAGAGGCCGACAGGGAACGTTCTACGAGCAGTACTTC